Detailed here is one T cell receptor beta chain. CDR3 regions were amplified by Arm-PCR using iRepertoire HTBI primers to build TCR beta libraries. TCRdb independently ran MiXCR on the multiplex PCR reads; one entry per CDR3 protein. The table records 550,000 to 700,000 distinct CDR3 sequences, approximately 16% of them present only once. The germline gives CDR1 SGHTA, CDR2 FQGTGA. This CDR3 spans 18 amino acids. J gave up 5 bases and V 1 base, and 12 bases lay outside the gene matches. The data were obtained in a study of regulatory T cells in long-lasting Graves disease. The time point is: newly diagnosed GD, antithyroid drugs for less than 3 months. From PBMCs, RNA was extracted and then used to make the TCR library. This sample was also put to use in a study of T cells in Graves' hyperthyroidism and ophthalmopathy.

This clonotype was obtained from a young man with Graves disease. This chain connects TRBV7-3 to TRBJ2-5, with 11 bases matching TRBD2. The material was peripheral blood mononuclear cells (PBMCs), obtained at new diagnosis, from a patient treated with antithyroid drugs. Here the CDR3 DNA reads TGTGCCAGCAGCTTAAGCTGGGCTAGCGGGAGGAGGGTTGAGACCCAGTACTTC. Translation: CASSLSWASGRRVETQYF. The whole variable domain, remainder taken from reference TRBV7-3 and TRBJ2-5, is GAGVSQTPSNKVTEKGKYVELRCDPISGHTALYWYRQSLGQGPEFLIYFQGTGAADDSGLPNDRFFAVRPEGSVSTLKIQRTERGDSAVYLCASSLSWASGRRVETQYFGPGTRLLVL.